Described below is a single T cell receptor beta chain sequence and its context. Its specificity is unknown. The CDR3 runs to 15 residues. V gave up 6 bases and J gave up 6 bases; unmatched junction bases: 6. Germline lookup yields CDR1 WSHSY and CDR2 SAAADI. The data derive from a study of Ad26.COV2.S vaccination and SARS-CoV-2 variants. Study-wide results and limits: Compared with placebo recipients, vaccine recipients had higher spike-specific TCR breadth. The breadth of spike-specific CD8+ and CD4+ T cell responses after vaccination was reportedly substantial. From the TCR breadth and depth analyses, total T cell responses may have been underestimated. Vaccine and placebo recipients had similar non-spike TCR breadth.

TCRdb's table, derived via immunoSEQ multiplex PCR, lists solely in-frame clones and lacks some. The sample carries around 350,000 clones, approximately 90% recorded once. This TCR came from a human donor who had recovered from COVID-19. The sequencing here drew on peripheral blood, taken after recovery from COVID-19. The rearrangement joins TRBV10-2 to TRBJ2-1, with TRBD2 matching over 12 bases. The CDR3 loop is CASRASGGASNEQFF. Written as DNA, the CDR3 is TGCGCCAGCAGGGCTAGCGGGGGGGCGAGCAATGAGCAGTTCTTC.